This T cell receptor (beta chain) was profiled in a study of blood T cell repertoires in COVID-19. This CDR3 is 15 amino acids long. CDR1 is SGHRS, CDR2 YFSETQ, per germline. V trimming: 4 bases; J trimming: 5 bases; junction bases outside the gene matches: 5. Some clones are missing from TCRdb's copy, which holds only in-frame ones; the method was immunoSEQ multiplex PCR. There are some 57,000 clones in the sample; roughly 88% occur only once, and around 23% lies in the top ten. Material: peripheral blood. The clonotype comes from a woman aged 80 or older with acute or convalescent COVID-19. The chain joins TRBV5-1 to TRBJ2-2; 10 bases line up with TRBD1. CDR3 in DNA: TGCGCCAGCAGCCCACGACAGGGGGCTACCGGGGAGCTGTTTTTT. It codes for CASSPRQGATGELFF.